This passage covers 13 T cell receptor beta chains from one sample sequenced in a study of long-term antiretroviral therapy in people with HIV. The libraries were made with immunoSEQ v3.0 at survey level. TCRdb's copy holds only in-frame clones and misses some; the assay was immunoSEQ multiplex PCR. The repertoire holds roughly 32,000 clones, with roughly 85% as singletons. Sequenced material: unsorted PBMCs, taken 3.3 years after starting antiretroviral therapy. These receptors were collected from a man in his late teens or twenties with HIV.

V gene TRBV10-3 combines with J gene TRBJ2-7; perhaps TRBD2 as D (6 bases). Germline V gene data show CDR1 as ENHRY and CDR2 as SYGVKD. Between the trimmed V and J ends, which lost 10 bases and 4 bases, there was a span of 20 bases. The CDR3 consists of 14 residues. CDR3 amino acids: CATAGGGNVYEQYF. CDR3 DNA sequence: TGTGCCACCGCGGGTGGGGGGAATGTTTACGAGCAGTACTTC.

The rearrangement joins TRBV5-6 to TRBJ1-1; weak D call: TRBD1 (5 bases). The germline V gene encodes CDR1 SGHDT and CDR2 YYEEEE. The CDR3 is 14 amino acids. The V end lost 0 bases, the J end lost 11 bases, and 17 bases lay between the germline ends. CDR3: CASSLVGDNELAFF. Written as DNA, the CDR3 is TGTGCCAGCAGCTTGGTAGGGGATAATGAATTGGCTTTCTTT.

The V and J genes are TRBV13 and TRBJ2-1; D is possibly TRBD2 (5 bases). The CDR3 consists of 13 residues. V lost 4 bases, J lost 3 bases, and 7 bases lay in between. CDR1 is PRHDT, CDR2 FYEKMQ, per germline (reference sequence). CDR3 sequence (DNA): TGTGCCAGCAGCTCGGGGAGCTACAATGAGCAGTTCTTC. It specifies CASSSGSYNEQFF.

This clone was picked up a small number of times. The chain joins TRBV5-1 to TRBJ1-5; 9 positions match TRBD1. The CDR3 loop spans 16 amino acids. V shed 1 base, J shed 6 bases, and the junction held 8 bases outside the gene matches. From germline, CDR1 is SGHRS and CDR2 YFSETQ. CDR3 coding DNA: TGCGCCAGCAGCTTGACCGCCGGGACAGGGAGTCAGCCCCAGCATTTT. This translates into CASSLTAGTGSQPQHF.

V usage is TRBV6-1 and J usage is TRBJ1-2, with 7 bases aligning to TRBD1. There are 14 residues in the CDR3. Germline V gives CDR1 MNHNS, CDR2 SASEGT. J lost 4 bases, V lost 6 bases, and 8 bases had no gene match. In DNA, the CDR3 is TGTGCCAGCAGAGGACAGGTTATTGTCTATGGCTACACCTTC. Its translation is CASRGQVIVYGYTF.

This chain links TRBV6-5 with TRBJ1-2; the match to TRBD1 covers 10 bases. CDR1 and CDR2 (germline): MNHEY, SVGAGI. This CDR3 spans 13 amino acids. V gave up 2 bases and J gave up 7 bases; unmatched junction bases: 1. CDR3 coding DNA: TGTGCCAGCAGTTACCGGGACAGGGGTGGCTACACCTTC. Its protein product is CASSYRDRGGYTF.

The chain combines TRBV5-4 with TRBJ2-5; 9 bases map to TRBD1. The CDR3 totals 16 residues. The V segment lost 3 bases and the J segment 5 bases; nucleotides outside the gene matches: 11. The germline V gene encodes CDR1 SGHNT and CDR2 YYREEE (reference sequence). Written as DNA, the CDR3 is TGTGCCAGCAGCTCTCCACGCACAGGGGGCTCGGAGACCCAGTACTTC. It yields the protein CASSSPRTGGSETQYF. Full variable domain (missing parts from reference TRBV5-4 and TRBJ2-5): ETGVTQSPTHLIKTRGQQVTLRCSSQSGHNTVSWYQQALGQGPQFIFQYYREEENGRGNFPPRFSGLQFPNYSSELNVNALELDDSALYLCASSSPRTGGSETQYFGPGTRLLVL.

The CDR3 DNA reads TGTGCCAGCATTCGACAGGGGTGGACTGAAGCTTTCTTT. Encoded protein: CASIRQGWTEAFF. The chain recombines TRBV6-6 with TRBJ1-1; 8 bases line up with TRBD1. The J segment lost 5 bases and the V segment lost 7 bases, leaving 6 bases of the junction unmatched. The CDR3 has 13 residues. CDR1 MNHNY and CDR2 SVGAGI come from the germline V gene (reference sequence).

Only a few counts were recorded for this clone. This CDR3 is CASSFLPRGGFTEAFF. CDR3 nucleotide sequence: TGTGCCAGTAGTTTCCTCCCACGGGGAGGGTTCACTGAAGCTTTCTTT. V and J are TRBV19 and TRBJ1-1; D unresolved. V lost 5 bases and J 4 bases, leaving 20 bases between the germline ends. The CDR3 length is 16 residues. Germline V CDR1 and CDR2: LNHDA, SQIVND (reference sequence).

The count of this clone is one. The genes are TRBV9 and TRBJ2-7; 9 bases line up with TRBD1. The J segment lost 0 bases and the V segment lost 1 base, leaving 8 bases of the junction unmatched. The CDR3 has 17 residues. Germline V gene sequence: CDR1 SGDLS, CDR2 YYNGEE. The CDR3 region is CASSVSGTGFSSYEQYF. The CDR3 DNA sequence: TGTGCCAGCAGCGTATCCGGGACAGGGTTCAGCTCCTACGAGCAGTACTTC.

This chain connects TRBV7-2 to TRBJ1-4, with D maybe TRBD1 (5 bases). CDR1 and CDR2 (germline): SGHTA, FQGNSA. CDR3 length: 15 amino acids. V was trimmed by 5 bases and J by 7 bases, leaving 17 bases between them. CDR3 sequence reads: CASSPVWDGGEKLFF. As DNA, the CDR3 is TGTGCCAGCAGCCCGGTATGGGATGGGGGTGAAAAACTGTTTTTT.

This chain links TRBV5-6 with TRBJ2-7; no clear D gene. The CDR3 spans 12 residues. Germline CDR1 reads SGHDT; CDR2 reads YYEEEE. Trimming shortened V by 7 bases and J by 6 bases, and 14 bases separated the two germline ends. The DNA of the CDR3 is TGTGCCAGCTCGAACCCCCGAGGCGAGCAGTACTTC. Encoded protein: CASSNPRGEQYF.

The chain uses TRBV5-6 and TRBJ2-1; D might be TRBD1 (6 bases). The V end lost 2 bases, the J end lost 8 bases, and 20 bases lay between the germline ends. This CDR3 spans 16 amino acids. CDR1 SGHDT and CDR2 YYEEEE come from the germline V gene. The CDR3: CASSLGYRDEFDEQFF. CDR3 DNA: TGTGCCAGCAGCTTAGGGTACAGGGACGAATTCGATGAGCAGTTCTTC.